This T cell receptor beta chain was identified during a study of blood T cells in healthy people across ages. General observations from the study: It was the long-lived donors that had more naive CD4+ cells and higher diversity than aged donors. Getting older went along with TCR beta diversity per million T cells dropping roughly linearly.

Concerning this clonotype: Its target is unknown.

The CDR3 is made up of 13 amino acids. Germline CDR1 reads KGHSH; CDR2 reads LQKENI. Trimming cost V 2 bases and J 9 bases, with 11 bases left between them. With a J-beta primer mix and a sample-barcoded 5' primer, a second PCR ran roughly 6 to 12 cycles. Each CDR3 protein gets one entry after TCRdb re-called the 5' RACE reads with MiXCR. The profile shows about a million distinct CDR3 sequences, about 48% of them singletons. The sequencing sample was made of blood. The sequence was obtained from a man under 40 in good health. The chain recombines TRBV18 with TRBJ2-1; no reliable D call. CDR3 in DNA: TGTGCCAGCTCACCATTACTGGACGGTGAGCAGTTCTTC. As protein: CASSPLLDGEQFF.